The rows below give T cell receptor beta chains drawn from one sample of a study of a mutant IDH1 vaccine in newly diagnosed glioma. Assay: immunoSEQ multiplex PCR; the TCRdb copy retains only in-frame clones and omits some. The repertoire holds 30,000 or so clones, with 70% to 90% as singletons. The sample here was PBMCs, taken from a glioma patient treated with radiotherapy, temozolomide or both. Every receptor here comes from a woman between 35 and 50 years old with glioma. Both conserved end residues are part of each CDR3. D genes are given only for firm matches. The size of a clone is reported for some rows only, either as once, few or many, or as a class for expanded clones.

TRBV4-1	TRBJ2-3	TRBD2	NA	CASNIAGRDTDTQYF	TGCGCCAGCAATATAGCGGGAAGGGACACAGATACGCAGTATTTT
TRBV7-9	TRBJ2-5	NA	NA	CASSLQVSGPRETQYF	TGTGCCAGCAGCTTACAAGTCTCAGGTCCCCGGGAGACCCAGTACTTC
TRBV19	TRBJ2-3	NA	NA	CASSSPLGTVRNTQYF	TGTGCCAGTAGCTCCCCACTAGGGACGGTAAGGAATACGCAGTATTTT
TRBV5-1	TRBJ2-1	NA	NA	CASSLGSSYNEQFF	TGCGCCAGCAGCTTGGGGAGCTCCTACAATGAGCAGTTCTTC
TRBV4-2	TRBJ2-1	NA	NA	CASSPLANNEQFF	TGTGCCAGCAGCCCATTGGCGAACAATGAGCAGTTCTTC
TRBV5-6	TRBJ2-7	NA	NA	CASSLVGTYEQYF	TGTGCCAGCAGCTTGGTAGGTACCTACGAGCAGTACTTC
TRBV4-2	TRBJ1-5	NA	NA	CASSQITGREPQHF	TGTGCCAGCAGCCAGATAACAGGGAGGGAGCCCCAGCATTTT
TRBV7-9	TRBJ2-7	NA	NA	CASSVGPSEQYF	TGTGCCAGCAGCGTGGGACCAAGCGAGCAGTACTTC
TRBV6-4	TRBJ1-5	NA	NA	CASRVSTTASYSNQPQHF	TGTGCCAGCAGGGTATCCACAACAGCCTCCTATAGCAATCAGCCCCAGCATTTT
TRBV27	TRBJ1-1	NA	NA	CASSARIPRDTEAFF	TGTGCCAGCAGTGCCCGTATACCTAGGGACACTGAAGCTTTCTTT
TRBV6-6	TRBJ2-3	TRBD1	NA	CATGQGVSGGTQYF	TGTGCCACAGGACAGGGGGTATCAGGTGGTACGCAGTATTTT
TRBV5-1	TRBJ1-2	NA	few	CASRGSNYGYTF	TGCGCCAGCAGAGGCAGTAACTATGGCTACACCTTC
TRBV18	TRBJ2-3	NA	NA	CASSPSNSRTDTQYF	TGTGCCAGCTCACCAAGCAACAGCCGCACAGATACGCAGTATTTT
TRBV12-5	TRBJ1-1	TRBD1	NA	CASGPGQGNTEAFF	TGTGCTAGTGGCCCGGGACAGGGGAACACTGAAGCTTTCTTT
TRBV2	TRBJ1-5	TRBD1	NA	CASSEEGAQPQHF	TGTGCCAGCAGTGAAGAGGGGGCCCAGCCCCAGCATTTT
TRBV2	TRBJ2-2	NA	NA	CASSSLGGKTGELFF	TGTGCCAGCAGTTCACTAGGGGGAAAAACCGGGGAGCTGTTTTTT
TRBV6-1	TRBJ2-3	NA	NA	CASRILPSSTDTQYF	TGTGCCAGCAGGATCCTACCATCTAGCACAGATACGCAGTATTTT
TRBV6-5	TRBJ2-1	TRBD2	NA	CASSYSIGSGSNEQFF	TGTGCCAGCAGTTACTCGATAGGTAGCGGGAGTAATGAGCAGTTCTTC
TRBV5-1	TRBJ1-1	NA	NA	CASSLVGGHTEAFF	TGCGCCAGCAGCTTGGTTGGGGGGCACACTGAAGCTTTCTTT
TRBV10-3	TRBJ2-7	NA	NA	CAISESTPNGGEQYF	TGTGCCATCAGTGAGTCCACCCCAAACGGAGGCGAGCAGTACTTC
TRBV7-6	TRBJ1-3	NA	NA	CASSLWGSGNTIYF	TGTGCCAGCAGCTTATGGGGATCTGGAAACACCATATATTTT
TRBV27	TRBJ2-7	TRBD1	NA	CASSATGGYEQYF	TGTGCCAGCAGTGCCACAGGGGGCTACGAGCAGTACTTC
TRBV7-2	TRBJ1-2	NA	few	CASSPGTNYGYTF	TGTGCCAGCAGTCCCGGGACAAACTATGGCTACACCTTC
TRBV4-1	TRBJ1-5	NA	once	CASSQDPLSNQPQHF	TGCGCCAGCAGCCAAGATCCCCTGAGCAATCAGCCCCAGCATTTT
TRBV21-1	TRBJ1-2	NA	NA	CASSPGAYGYTF	TGTGCCAGCAGCCCAGGGGCCTATGGCTACACCTTC
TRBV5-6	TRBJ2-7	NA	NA	CASSLGTVTYEQYF	TGTGCCAGCAGCTTGGGGACAGTCACCTACGAGCAGTACTTC
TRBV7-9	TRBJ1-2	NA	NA	CASSPKTPGQMGYTF	TGTGCCAGCAGCCCCAAGACCCCTGGACAGATGGGCTACACCTTC
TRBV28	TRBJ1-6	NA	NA	CASSFSTLGALHF	TGTGCCAGCAGTTTTTCGACCCTAGGGGCCCTCCACTTT
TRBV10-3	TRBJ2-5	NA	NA	CAISDIGETQYF	TGTGCCATCAGTGATATCGGTGAGACCCAGTACTTC
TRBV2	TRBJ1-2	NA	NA	CASSEGGTNYGYTF	TGTGCCAGCAGTGAAGGGGGAACCAACTATGGCTACACCTTC
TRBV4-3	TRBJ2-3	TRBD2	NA	CASSQTIIAGGTDTQYF	TGCGCCAGCAGCCAAACGATAATAGCGGGGGGGACAGATACGCAGTATTTT
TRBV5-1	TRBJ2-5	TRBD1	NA	CASSRGQGAMDQETQYF	TGCGCCAGCAGCCGAGGACAGGGGGCTATGGATCAAGAGACCCAGTACTTC
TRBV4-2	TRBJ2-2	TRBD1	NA	CASSPTIQGSGGELFF	TGTGCCAGCAGCCCAACGATACAGGGGAGCGGCGGGGAGCTGTTTTTT
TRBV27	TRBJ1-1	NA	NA	CASSPWGETNTEAFF	TGTGCCAGCAGTCCCTGGGGGGAAACGAACACTGAAGCTTTCTTT
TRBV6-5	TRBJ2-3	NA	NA	CASSLQGRTDTQYF	TGTGCCAGCAGTCTACAGGGCCGCACAGATACGCAGTATTTT
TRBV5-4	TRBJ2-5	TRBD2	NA	CASSSLAGGALQETQYF	TGTGCCAGCAGCTCCTTAGCGGGAGGGGCACTCCAAGAGACCCAGTACTTC
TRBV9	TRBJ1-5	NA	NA	CASSGDPYSNQPQHF	TGTGCCAGCAGTGGAGATCCTTATAGCAATCAGCCCCAGCATTTT
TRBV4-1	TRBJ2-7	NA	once	CASSQVIGGDSYEQYF	TGCGCCAGCAGCCAAGTGATCGGCGGGGATTCCTACGAGCAGTACTTC
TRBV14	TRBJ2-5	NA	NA	CASSLGSRQETQYF	TGTGCCAGCAGCCTCGGGTCCCGACAAGAGACCCAGTACTTC
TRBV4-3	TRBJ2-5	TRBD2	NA	CASSQVLGGEQETQYF	TGCGCCAGCAGCCAAGTACTCGGGGGGGAACAAGAGACCCAGTACTTC
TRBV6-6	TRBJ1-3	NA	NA	CASSYLAGTGNTIYF	TGTGCCAGCAGTTACCTGGCAGGGACTGGAAACACCATATATTTT
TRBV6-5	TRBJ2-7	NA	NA	CASSYSRQEYEQYF	TGTGCCAGCAGTTACTCAAGGCAGGAGTACGAGCAGTACTTC
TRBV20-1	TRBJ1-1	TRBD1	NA	CSASGGPTAFF	TGCAGTGCTTCAGGGGGGCCTACGGCTTTCTTT
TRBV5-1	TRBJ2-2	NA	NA	CASSLGGPRQSVPGELFF	TGCGCCAGCAGCTTGGGGGGGCCTAGACAGAGCGTCCCCGGGGAGCTGTTTTTT
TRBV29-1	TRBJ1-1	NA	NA	CSVELALGAFF	TGCAGCGTCGAACTGGCCCTGGGAGCTTTCTTT
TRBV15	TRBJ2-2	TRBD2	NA	CATSRGRTWTSGRGTGELFF	TGTGCCACCAGCAGAGGTCGGACGTGGACTAGCGGGAGGGGCACCGGGGAGCTGTTTTTT
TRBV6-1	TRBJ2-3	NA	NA	CASSETLRAFGTDTQYF	TGTGCCAGCAGTGAAACTTTACGGGCCTTCGGCACAGATACGCAGTATTTT
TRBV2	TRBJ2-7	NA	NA	CASTGVSRYEQYF	TGTGCCAGCACCGGAGTTAGCAGGTACGAGCAGTACTTC
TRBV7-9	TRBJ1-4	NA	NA	CASRARGEKLFF	TGTGCCAGCAGGGCGAGGGGGGAAAAACTGTTTTTT
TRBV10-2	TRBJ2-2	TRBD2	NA	CASNGLATGELFF	TGCGCCAGCAACGGACTAGCGACCGGGGAGCTGTTTTTT
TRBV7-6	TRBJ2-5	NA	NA	CASSLISVETQYF	TGTGCCAGCAGCTTAATTTCGGTGGAGACCCAGTACTTC
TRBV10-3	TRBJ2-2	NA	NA	CAISESTSRTGELFF	TGTGCCATCAGTGAGTCTACTAGCCGCACCGGGGAGCTGTTTTTT
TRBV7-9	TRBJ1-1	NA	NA	CASGPRGTHTEAFF	TGTGCCAGCGGTCCGCGGGGGACCCACACTGAAGCTTTCTTT
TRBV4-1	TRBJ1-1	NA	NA	CASSRQGRTEAFF	TGCGCCAGCAGCCGTCAGGGGAGGACTGAAGCTTTCTTT